A selection of T cell receptor beta chains follows, all from one sample in a study of cytomegalovirus exposure and HLA in healthy donors. The protocol was immunoSEQ multiplex PCR, while the TCRdb copy is restricted to in-frame clones and leaves out a portion. This table holds nearly 110,000 clones, 65% to 85% found once. Sample: PBMCs. The origin of the receptors is a young man in good health and CMV-seronegative. CDR3s include the opening cysteine and the closing phenylalanine or tryptophan. D genes are given only for firm matches. For some rows the clone size is stated as once, few or many, or as a class when expanded; others skip it.

abundance	v_gene	j_gene	d_gene	CDR3nt	CDR3aa
NA	TRBV27	TRBJ2-7	TRBD1	TGTGCCAGCAGTCCCCGACAGGGGAAGGTCGACGAGCAGTACTTC	CASSPRQGKVDEQYF
NA	TRBV27	TRBJ1-1	NA	TGTGCCAGCAGTCCCCCGGGCCCAGGGACTGAAGCTTTCTTT	CASSPPGPGTEAFF
NA	TRBV7-3	TRBJ2-1	TRBD2	TGTGCCAGCAGCCTTGGGACTAGCGGGGGCAATGAGCAGTTCTTC	CASSLGTSGGNEQFF
NA	TRBV2	TRBJ2-1	NA	TGTGCCAGCAGTGACCAGGCCCTCCGTACCTCTTACAATGAGCAGTTCTTC	CASSDQALRTSYNEQFF
NA	TRBV7-6	TRBJ2-2	TRBD2	TGTGCCAGCAGCTTAGGGTTAGCGGGAACAACCGGGGAGCTGTTTTTT	CASSLGLAGTTGELFF
NA	TRBV30	TRBJ2-1	NA	TGTGCCATAATCCGGAAAAAGGAGCGTGAGCAGTTCTTC	CAIIRKKEREQFF
few	TRBV7-2	TRBJ2-7	TRBD1	TGTGCCAGCAGCTTTGTCGACAGGGATCTGTACGAGCAGTACTTC	CASSFVDRDLYEQYF
NA	TRBV5-4	TRBJ2-3	TRBD2	TGTGCCAGCAGCTGGAGGCTAGCGGGGGGCGCAGATACGCAGTATTTT	CASSWRLAGGADTQYF
NA	TRBV7-9	TRBJ1-5	NA	TGTGCCAGCAGCCTTGAGGTCAGCCAGCCCCAGCATTTT	CASSLEVSQPQHF
NA	TRBV28	TRBJ2-6	NA	TGTGCCAGCAGTTTAATAGCGGCTGGGGCCAACGTCCTGACTTTC	CASSLIAAGANVLTF
few	TRBV12-5	TRBJ2-1	NA	TGTGCTAGTGGGTCAGAGGTATACAATGAGCAGTTCTTC	CASGSEVYNEQFF
few	TRBV7-8	TRBJ2-1	TRBD2	TGTGCCAGCAGCTTAGCTACTAGCGCCACCTACAATGAGCAGTTCTTC	CASSLATSATYNEQFF
few	TRBV13	TRBJ2-1	TRBD2	TGTGCCAGCAGCTTGGGGACTAGCGGGGTCAATGAGCAGTTCTTC	CASSLGTSGVNEQFF
NA	TRBV11-2	TRBJ2-7	NA	TGTGCCAGCAGCTCAGGGAGGTACGAGCAGTACTTC	CASSSGRYEQYF
NA	TRBV30	TRBJ2-1	NA	TGTGCCTGGACCGGGACAAACTACAATGAGCAGTTCTTC	CAWTGTNYNEQFF
once	TRBV6-5	TRBJ1-6	NA	TGTGCCAGCAGAGCCCCCGGACTTCTATCTTCACCCTTCCACTTT	CASRAPGLLSSPFHF
few	TRBV5-6	TRBJ1-6	NA	TGTGCCAGCAGCTTGGTAGGGGTAGATTCACCCCTCCACTTT	CASSLVGVDSPLHF
NA	TRBV29-1	TRBJ2-7	NA	TGCAGCGTTGCGGGTCTATCGGGGAGCTCCTACGAGCAGTACTTC	CSVAGLSGSSYEQYF
NA	TRBV30	TRBJ1-6	NA	TGTGCCTGGGCTCGTGCGGCAGGGAGGAACTCACCCCTCCACTTT	CAWARAAGRNSPLHF
NA	TRBV7-6	TRBJ1-3	TRBD1	TGTGCCAGCAGGGACAGGGCAGGAAACACCATATATTTT	CASRDRAGNTIYF
medium-sized	TRBV15	TRBJ2-6	NA	TGTGCCACCAGCAAGGCCGGGGGTAACTCTGGGGCCAACGTCCTGACTTTC	CATSKAGGNSGANVLTF
few	TRBV2	TRBJ2-1	TRBD2	TGTGCCAGCAGTTATAGCGGGGGGAACAATGAGCAGTTCTTC	CASSYSGGNNEQFF